Listed below are T cell receptor beta chains from one sample, sequenced in a study of cytomegalovirus exposure and HLA in healthy donors. Profiled with immunoSEQ multiplex PCR; TCRdb holds only in-frame clones, not every one. The sample yields some 97,000 clones, 79% seen once. Sequencing was carried out using PBMCs. These receptors all come from a female donor in good health and CMV-seropositive. Each CDR3 is given with its conserved first and last residue. A D gene is named only where the DNA matches it firmly. Some rows mark clone size as missing; the rest say once, few, many or name a class of expanded clone.

d_call | j_call | clone_size | v_call | cdr3_nt | cdr3_aa
NA | TRBJ2-3 | NA | TRBV12-5 | TGTGCTAGTGGTTTGTTACACCTCATGGATACGCAGTATTTT | CASGLLHLMDTQYF
TRBD1 | TRBJ1-5 | NA | TRBV5-1 | TGCGCCAGCAGCCCCGAGACAGGGTTGCGCAATCAGCCCCAGCATTTT | CASSPETGLRNQPQHF
TRBD1 | TRBJ1-1 | NA | TRBV7-9 | TGTTCCAGCAGCTTACCGGGACAGGCCCTTCGGTTCGCTTTCTTT | CSSSLPGQALRFAFF
TRBD1 | TRBJ1-6 | NA | TRBV7-9 | TGTTCCAGCGGTCGACAGGGGGAAGTAAATTCACCCCTCCACTTT | CSSGRQGEVNSPLHF
NA | TRBJ2-1 | once | TRBV5-4 | TGTGCCAGCAGCGCGGACCGGGACTACAATGAGCAGTTCTTC | CASSADRDYNEQFF
NA | TRBJ2-5 | NA | TRBV4-3 | TGCGCCAGCAGCCTAAGTTGGAGAACAGGGTTAGGGGAGACCCAGTACTTC | CASSLSWRTGLGETQYF
NA | TRBJ2-2 | NA | TRBV5-6 | TGTGCCAGCAGCGCAGACCGTGGCAGGGTGAACACCGGGGAGCTGTTTTTT | CASSADRGRVNTGELFF
NA | TRBJ1-4 | NA | TRBV5-8 | TGTGCCAGCAGCTTAGCCGCCTGGGAAAAACTGTTTTTT | CASSLAAWEKLFF
TRBD1 | TRBJ2-2 | NA | TRBV12-5 | TGTGCTAGCGGTTTGGTACAGGGGGAACTGTTTTTT | CASGLVQGELFF
TRBD1 | TRBJ2-7 | once | TRBV4-2 | TGTGCCAGCAGCCAACCTGACAGGGCCACCTACGAGCAGTACTTC | CASSQPDRATYEQYF
NA | TRBJ2-3 | NA | TRBV9 | TGTGCCAGCAGCGTAGATTACACAGATACGCAGTATTTT | CASSVDYTDTQYF
TRBD2 | TRBJ2-7 | few | TRBV14 | TGTGCCAGCAGCCAAACTAGCGACGATTCCTACGAGCAGTACTTC | CASSQTSDDSYEQYF
NA | TRBJ1-5 | NA | TRBV10-2 | TGCGCCAGCAGTCACGAGCGGAAAAAGGCCCTCGATCAGCCCCAGCATTTT | CASSHERKKALDQPQHF
NA | TRBJ2-5 | few | TRBV7-9 | TGTGCCAGCAGCTTAGTTCGACCCCCCGGGTACCTCCTCCAAGAGACCCAGTACTTC | CASSLVRPPGYLLQETQYF
NA | TRBJ1-1 | NA | TRBV29-1 | TGCAGCGTATGGACAGACCTGAACACTGAAGCTTTCTTT | CSVWTDLNTEAFF
TRBD1 | TRBJ1-3 | NA | TRBV30 | TGTGCCTGGGGGACAGTATCGCCCTCTGGAAACACCATATATTTT | CAWGTVSPSGNTIYF
NA | TRBJ1-4 | NA | TRBV6-5 | TGTGCCACCTTAGGACTTCGGGAGGAAAAACTGTTTTTT | CATLGLREEKLFF
TRBD1 | TRBJ2-3 | NA | TRBV27 | TGTGCCAGCAGCTTAGATTCGGGACCGGGACAGGGGACTAGAACAGATACGCAGTATTTT | CASSLDSGPGQGTRTDTQYF
TRBD1 | TRBJ1-2 | once | TRBV11-2 | TGTGCCAGCAGCTTCCCGACAGGGCTATCCTATGGCTACACCTTC | CASSFPTGLSYGYTF
TRBD1 | TRBJ1-6 | few | TRBV2 | TGTGCCAGCAGTGAGGACAGGGGGCTTCGTAATTCACCCCTCCACTTT | CASSEDRGLRNSPLHF
TRBD1 | TRBJ2-2 | NA | TRBV30 | TGTGCCTGGAGAGACGGGACAGTGAACACCGGGGAGCTGTTTTTT | CAWRDGTVNTGELFF
NA | TRBJ2-1 | NA | TRBV5-6 | TGTGCCAGCAGCTTCCGGTCGGCGGTCTTATACAATGAGCAGTTCTTC | CASSFRSAVLYNEQFF
NA | TRBJ1-2 | NA | TRBV18 | TGTGCCAGCTCACCAGCGGGGGGACAAAGACATGGCTACACCTTC | CASSPAGGQRHGYTF
TRBD2 | TRBJ2-1 | NA | TRBV7-9 | TGTGCCAGCAGCTTAATGTCGACTAGCGGGAGGGTCCATGAGCAGTTCTTC | CASSLMSTSGRVHEQFF